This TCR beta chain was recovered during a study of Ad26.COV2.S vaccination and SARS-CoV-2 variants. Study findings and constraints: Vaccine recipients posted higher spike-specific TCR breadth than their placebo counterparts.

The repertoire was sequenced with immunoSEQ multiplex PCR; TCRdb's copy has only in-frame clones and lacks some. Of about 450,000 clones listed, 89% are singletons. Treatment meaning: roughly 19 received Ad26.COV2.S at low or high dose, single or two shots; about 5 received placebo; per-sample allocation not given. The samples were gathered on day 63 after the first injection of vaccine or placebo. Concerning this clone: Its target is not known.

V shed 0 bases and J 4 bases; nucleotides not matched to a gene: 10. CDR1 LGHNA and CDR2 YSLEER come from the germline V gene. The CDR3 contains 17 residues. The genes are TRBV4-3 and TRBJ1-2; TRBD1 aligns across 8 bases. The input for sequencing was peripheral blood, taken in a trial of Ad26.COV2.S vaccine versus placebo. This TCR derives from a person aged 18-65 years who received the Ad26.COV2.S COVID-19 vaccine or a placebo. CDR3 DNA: TGCGCCAGCAGCCAAGATCAGGGTGCAGGGGGCATCTATGGCTACACCTTC. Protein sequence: CASSQDQGAGGIYGYTF.